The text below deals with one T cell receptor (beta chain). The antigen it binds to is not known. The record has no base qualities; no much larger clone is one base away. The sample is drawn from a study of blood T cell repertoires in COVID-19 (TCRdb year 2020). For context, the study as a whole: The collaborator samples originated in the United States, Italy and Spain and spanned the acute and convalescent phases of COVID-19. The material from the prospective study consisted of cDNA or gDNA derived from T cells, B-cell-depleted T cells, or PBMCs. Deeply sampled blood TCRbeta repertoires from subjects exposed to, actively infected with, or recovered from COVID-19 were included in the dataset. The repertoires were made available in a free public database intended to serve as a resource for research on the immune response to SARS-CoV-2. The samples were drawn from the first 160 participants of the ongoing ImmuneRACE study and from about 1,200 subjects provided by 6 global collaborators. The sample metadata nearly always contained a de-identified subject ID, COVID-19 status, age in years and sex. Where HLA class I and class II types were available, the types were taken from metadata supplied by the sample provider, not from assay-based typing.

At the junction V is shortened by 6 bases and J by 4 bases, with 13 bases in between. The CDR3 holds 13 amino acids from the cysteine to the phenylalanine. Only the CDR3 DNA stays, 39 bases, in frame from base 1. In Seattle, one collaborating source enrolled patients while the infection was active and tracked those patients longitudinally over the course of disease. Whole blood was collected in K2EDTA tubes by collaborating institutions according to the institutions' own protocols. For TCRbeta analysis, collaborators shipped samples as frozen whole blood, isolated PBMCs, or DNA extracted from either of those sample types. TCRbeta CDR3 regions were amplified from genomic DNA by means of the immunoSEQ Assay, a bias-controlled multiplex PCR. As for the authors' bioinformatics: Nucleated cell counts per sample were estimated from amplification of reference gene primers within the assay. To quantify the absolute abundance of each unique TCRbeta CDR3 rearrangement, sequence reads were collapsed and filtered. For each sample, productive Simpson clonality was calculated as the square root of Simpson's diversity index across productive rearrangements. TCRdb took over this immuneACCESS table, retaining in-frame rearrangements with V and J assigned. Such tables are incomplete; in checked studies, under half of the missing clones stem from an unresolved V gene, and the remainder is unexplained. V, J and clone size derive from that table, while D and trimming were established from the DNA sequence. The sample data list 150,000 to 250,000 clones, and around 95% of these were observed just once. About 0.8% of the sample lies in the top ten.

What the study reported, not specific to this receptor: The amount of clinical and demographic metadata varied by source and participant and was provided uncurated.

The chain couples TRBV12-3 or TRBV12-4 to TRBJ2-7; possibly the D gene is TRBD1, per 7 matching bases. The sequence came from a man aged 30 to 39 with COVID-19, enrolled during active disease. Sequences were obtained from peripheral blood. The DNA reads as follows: TGTGCCAGCAGGGCGGGACAGTTTTACGAGCAGTACTTC. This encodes CASRAGQFYEQYF.